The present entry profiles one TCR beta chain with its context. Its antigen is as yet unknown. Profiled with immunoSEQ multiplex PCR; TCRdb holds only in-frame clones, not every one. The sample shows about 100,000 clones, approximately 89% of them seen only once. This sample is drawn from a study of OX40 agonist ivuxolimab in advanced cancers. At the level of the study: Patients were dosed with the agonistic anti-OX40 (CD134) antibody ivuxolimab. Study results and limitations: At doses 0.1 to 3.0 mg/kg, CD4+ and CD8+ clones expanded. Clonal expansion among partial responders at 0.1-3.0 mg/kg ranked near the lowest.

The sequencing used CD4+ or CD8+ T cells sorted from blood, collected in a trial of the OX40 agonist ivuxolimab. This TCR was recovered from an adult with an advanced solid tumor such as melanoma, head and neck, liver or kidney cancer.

The CDR3 DNA reads TGTGCCAGCAGGACTAGCGGGAGTGAACAAGAGACCCAGTACTTC. As protein: CASRTSGSEQETQYF. The chain combines TRBV18 with TRBJ2-5; 13 bases fit TRBD2. CDR3 length equals 15 residues. V was clipped by 8 bases and J by 2 bases; unmatched bases: 5. Germline V CDR1 and CDR2: KGHSH, LQKENI.